This T cell receptor (beta chain) was retrieved from a study of blood T cell repertoires in COVID-19. Turning to the study itself: Some COVID-19 samples were acute and others convalescent; all came from the United States, Italy and Spain. The analysed material was cDNA or gDNA that came from T cells, B-cell-depleted T cells, or PBMCs.

In the authors' workflow: Amplified reference gene primers provided the basis for estimating nucleated cell counts. Sequencing used immunoSEQ multiplex PCR; TCRdb keeps in-frame clones, though not all of them. The D gene and trimming were derived from the DNA, and the V and J assignments and clone size from that table. The sample records over 25,000 clones, about 89% being singletons. The V gene lost 10 bases and the J gene lost 3 bases, with 16 bases spanning the gap. CDR3 size: 13 residues. Germline assignment: CDR1 MNHEY and CDR2 SMNVEV (reference sequence). The origin of this receptor is a man aged 65 to 85 with active COVID-19. The V gene is TRBV27, the J gene TRBJ2-7, with D perhaps matching TRBD1 (6 bases). Sequenced sample: peripheral blood. CDR3 bases: TGTGCCACCGCAGGGGACGGCCACTACGAGCAGTACTTC. It yields the protein CATAGDGHYEQYF.